This TCR beta chain was identified during a study of T cell responses to AZD1222 COVID-19 vaccine. General observations from the study: The number of AZD1222 recipients seropositive at baseline was only 5 to 7. Dominant at 160-218 and 743-854, vaccine-associated CD4 TCRs also spanned spike.

Clones were sequenced by immunoSEQ multiplex PCR, and TCRdb holds only the in-frame ones, with some missing. The data contain about 150,000 clones, roughly 92% of them singletons. Note on this clone: Its antigen is not known.

Trimming pared 0 bases from V and 7 bases from J, leaving 4 bases between. This CDR3 has 13 residues. Germline-derived CDR1 and CDR2 are LNHNV and YYDKDF (reference sequence). The receptor's source is an adult in good health. Here the sequenced sample was peripheral blood, taken on day 0 of AZD1222 vaccination. The chain joins TRBV15 to TRBJ1-6; no clear D. The CDR3 DNA is TGTGCCACCAGCAGAGATATGAATTCACCCCTCCACTTT. Residues: CATSRDMNSPLHF.